The 3 T cell receptor beta chains below come from one sample, sequenced in a study of T cells in Graves' hyperthyroidism and ophthalmopathy. Amplification targeted TCR beta CDR3 regions from RNA transcripts. TCR CDR3 regions were first amplified by RT-PCR with HTBI primers. Via MiXCR, TCRdb re-called the multiplex PCR reads, giving one row per CDR3 protein. This sample has a few hundred thousand distinct CDR3 sequences, with more than 14% found just once. The sample taken for sequencing was blood. All receptors come from a woman younger than 45 with Graves' ophthalmopathy.

Comment on this clonotype: This clone may be a read error of a much larger clone one base away. The rearrangement uses TRBV5-1 and TRBJ2-5; no definite D call. The CDR3 covers 15 residues. Trimming took off 4 bases at V and 2 bases at J, with 15 bases between the two ends. CDR1 and CDR2 from the germline V gene are SGHRS and YFSETQ. CDR3 region: CASSVAGAPQETQYF. CDR3 bases: TGCGCCAGCAGCGTAGCAGGCGCCCCGCAAGAGACCCAGTACTTC.

This clonotype was recorded many times. The chain links TRBV27 to TRBJ1-5; no reliable D call. This CDR3 contains 16 residues. Germline V lookup: CDR1 MNHEY, CDR2 SMNVEV (reference sequence). The ends were cut back, 0 bases at V and 1 base at J, with 10 bases in the middle. The DNA of the CDR3 is TGTGCCAGCAGTTTATCGCCCGGACCGAGCAATCAGCCCCAGCATTTT. Its translation: CASSLSPGPSNQPQHF.

The gene calls are TRBV19 and TRBJ2-1; 13 nucleotides match TRBD2. With V trimmed by 2 bases and J by 3 bases, 4 bases remained unmatched. This CDR3 contains 17 residues. The germline V gene encodes CDR1 LNHDA and CDR2 SQIVND (reference sequence). DNA of the CDR3: TGTGCCAGTAGTATAACTAGCGGGGGGGCTTTCTACAATGAGCAGTTCTTC. This sequence encodes CASSITSGGAFYNEQFF.